This T cell receptor beta chain was captured by sequencing in a study of blood T cell repertoires in COVID-19. Patients in Seattle were enrolled during active infection, then followed longitudinally. From germline, CDR1 is MGHRA and CDR2 YSYEKL. V dropped 4 bases and J dropped 3; count of bases not matched to a gene: 0. The CDR3 covers 14 residues. Generated by immunoSEQ multiplex PCR, the TCRdb table keeps only in-frame clones and is missing some. In the table there are about 240,000 clones, 82% of which are singletons. Sequenced: peripheral blood. This receptor was taken from a woman of 80 years or more with COVID-19, enrolled during active disease. The rearrangement joins TRBV4-1 to TRBJ2-2; TRBD1 agrees at 9 bases. The CDR3 DNA follows: TGCGCCAGCAGCCGACAGGGGGACACCGGGGAGCTGTTTTTT. It is translated as CASSRQGDTGELFF.